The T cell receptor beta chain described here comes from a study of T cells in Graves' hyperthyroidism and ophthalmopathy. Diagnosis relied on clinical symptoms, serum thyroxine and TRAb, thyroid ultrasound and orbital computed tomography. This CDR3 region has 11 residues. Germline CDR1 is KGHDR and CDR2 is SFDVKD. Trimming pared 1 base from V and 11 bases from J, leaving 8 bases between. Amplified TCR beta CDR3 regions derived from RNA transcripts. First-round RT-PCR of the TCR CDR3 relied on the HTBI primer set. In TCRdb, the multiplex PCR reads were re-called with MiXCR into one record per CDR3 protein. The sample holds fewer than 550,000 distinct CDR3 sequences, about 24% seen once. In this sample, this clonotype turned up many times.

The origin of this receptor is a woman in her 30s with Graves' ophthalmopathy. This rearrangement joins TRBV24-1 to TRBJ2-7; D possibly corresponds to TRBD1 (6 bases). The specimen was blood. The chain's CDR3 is CATSDFTGKYF. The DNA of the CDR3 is TGTGCCACCAGTGATTTCACAGGGAAGTACTTC.